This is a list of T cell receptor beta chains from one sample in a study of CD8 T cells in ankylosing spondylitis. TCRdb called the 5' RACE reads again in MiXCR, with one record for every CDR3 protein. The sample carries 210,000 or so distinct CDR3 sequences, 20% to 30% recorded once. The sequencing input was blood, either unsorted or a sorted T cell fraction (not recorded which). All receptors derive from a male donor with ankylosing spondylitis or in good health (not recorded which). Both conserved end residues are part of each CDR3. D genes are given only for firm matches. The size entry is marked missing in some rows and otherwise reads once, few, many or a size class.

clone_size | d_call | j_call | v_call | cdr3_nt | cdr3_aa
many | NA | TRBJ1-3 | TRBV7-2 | TGTGCCAGCAGCTTCAACAGGGCGCCTGGAAACACCATATATTTT | CASSFNRAPGNTIYF
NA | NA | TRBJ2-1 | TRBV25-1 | TGTGCCAGCAGTGATAGGAGGCAGGGTGCCTACAATGAGCAGTTCTTC | CASSDRRQGAYNEQFF
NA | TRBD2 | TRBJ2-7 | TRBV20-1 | TGCAGTCCTAAAGGGGGTAGCGGGAAAACCTACGAGCAGTACTTC | CSPKGGSGKTYEQYF
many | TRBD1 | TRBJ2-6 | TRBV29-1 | TGCAGCGCAGGGACAGGACCCTCTGGGGCCAACGTCCTGACTTTC | CSAGTGPSGANVLTF
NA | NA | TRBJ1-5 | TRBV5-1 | TGCGCCAGCAGCTTGACAGGGAAAAATCAGCCCCAGCATTTT | CASSLTGKNQPQHF
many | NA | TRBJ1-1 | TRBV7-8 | TGTGCCAGCAGCTTACCTGGAGCAGGCGGCACTGAAGCTTTCTTT | CASSLPGAGGTEAFF
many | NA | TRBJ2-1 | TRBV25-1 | TGTGCCAGCAGTGATTGGGTCAGCTCCCGGGAGCAGTTCTTC | CASSDWVSSREQFF
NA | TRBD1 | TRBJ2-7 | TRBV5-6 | TGTGCCAGCAGCTTGTCTGCCGGACAGGGACCCTACGAGCAGTACTTC | CASSLSAGQGPYEQYF
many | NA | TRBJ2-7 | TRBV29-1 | TGCAGCGTTGAAAGTTTAGCCGCGGGCGAGCAGTACTTC | CSVESLAAGEQYF
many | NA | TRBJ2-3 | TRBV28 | TGTGCCAGCAGTACTGGACAGCGCAGCACAGATACGCAGTATTTT | CASSTGQRSTDTQYF
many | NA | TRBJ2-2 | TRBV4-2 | TGTGCCAGCAGCCAAGGCCTGGCTAGGACAACGAACACCGGGGAGCTGTTTTTT | CASSQGLARTTNTGELFF
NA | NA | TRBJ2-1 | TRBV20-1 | TGCAGTGCTATTCAGGGTTGGTCCTACAATGAGCAGTTCTTC | CSAIQGWSYNEQFF
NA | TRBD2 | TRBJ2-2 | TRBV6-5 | TGTGCCAGCGGGGGGGATTGGGAGCTGTTTTTT | CASGGDWELFF
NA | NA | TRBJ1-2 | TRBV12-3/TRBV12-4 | TGTGCCAGCAGTTTTACAGAAAACTATGGCTACACCTTC | CASSFTENYGYTF
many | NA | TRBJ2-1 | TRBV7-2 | TGTGCCAGCAGCTTTGGGTTACAGGGTACGGATGAGCAGTTCTTC | CASSFGLQGTDEQFF
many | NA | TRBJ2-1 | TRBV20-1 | TGCAGTGCCCCGGGGCGCTCCTACAATGAGCAGTTCTTC | CSAPGRSYNEQFF
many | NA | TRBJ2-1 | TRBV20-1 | TGCAGCGCGGGGCGGTCCTCCTACAATGAGCAGTTCTTC | CSAGRSSYNEQFF
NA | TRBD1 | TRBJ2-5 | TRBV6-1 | TGTGCCAGCAGTACAACAGGGGCCGGTGGGGAGACCCAGTACTTC | CASSTTGAGGETQYF
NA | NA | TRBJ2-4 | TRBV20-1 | TGCAGTGCAACCCGGACAGATCTTCAGTACTTC | CSATRTDLQYF
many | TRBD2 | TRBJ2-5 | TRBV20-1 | TGCAGTGCTAGAGAAGGACTAGCGGGAGTTTATTTC | CSAREGLAGVYF
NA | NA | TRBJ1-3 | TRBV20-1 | TGCAGTGCTAGGACTGTGGGGAGCTCTGGAAACACCATATATTTT | CSARTVGSSGNTIYF
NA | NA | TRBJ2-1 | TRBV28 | TGTGCCAGCAGTCATAGGGTTCCGGGAATATCCTACAATGAGCAGTTCTTC | CASSHRVPGISYNEQFF
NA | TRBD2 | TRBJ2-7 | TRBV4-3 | TGCGCCAGCAGCCAAGGGGAGGGACTAGACTACGAGCAGTACTTC | CASSQGEGLDYEQYF
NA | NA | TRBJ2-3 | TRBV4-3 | TGCGCCAGCAGCCAAAACAGGGTTAGCACAGATACGCAGTATTTT | CASSQNRVSTDTQYF
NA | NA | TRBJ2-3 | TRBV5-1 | TGCGCCAGCAGCTTGGGGGCCAAGAGTACAGATACGCAGTATTTT | CASSLGAKSTDTQYF
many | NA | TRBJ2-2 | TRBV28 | TGTGCCAGCATATATTCCCTCGGGCAGGACGAGAACACCGGGGAGCTGTTTTTT | CASIYSLGQDENTGELFF
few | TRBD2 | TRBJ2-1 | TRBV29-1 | TGCAGCGTGGAGAACGGGAGGGCCGCGGACAATGAGCAGTTCTTC | CSVENGRAADNEQFF
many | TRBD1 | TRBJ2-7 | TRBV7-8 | TGTGCCAGCAGCTTAATTTCCGGGACAGGAGGGTTGGGAGAGCAGTACTTC | CASSLISGTGGLGEQYF
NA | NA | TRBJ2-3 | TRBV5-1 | TGCGCCACTGGACGGAGAATCACAGATACGCAGTATTTT | CATGRRITDTQYF
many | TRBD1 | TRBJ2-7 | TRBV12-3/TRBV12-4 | TGTGCCAGCAGTTTACGGACAGGGGGCTCGTACGAGCAGTACTTC | CASSLRTGGSYEQYF
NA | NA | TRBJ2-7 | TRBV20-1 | TGCAGTGCCCAAGCCAGGAGCTCCTACGAGCAGTACTTC | CSAQARSSYEQYF
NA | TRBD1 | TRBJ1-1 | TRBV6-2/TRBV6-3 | TGTGCCAGCAGTTACCCCACCGGGGGACAGAAAGCTTTCTTT | CASSYPTGGQKAFF
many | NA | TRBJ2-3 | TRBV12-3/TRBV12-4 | TGTGCCAGCAGCACGGACAGAATCACAGATACGCAGTATTTT | CASSTDRITDTQYF
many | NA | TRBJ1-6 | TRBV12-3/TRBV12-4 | TGTGCCAGCAGTTTGACGGGGGCAAGACGATCACCCCTCCACTTT | CASSLTGARRSPLHF
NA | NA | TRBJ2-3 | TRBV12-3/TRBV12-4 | TGTGCCAGCAGGGGGGACGCAGATACGCAGTATTTT | CASRGDADTQYF
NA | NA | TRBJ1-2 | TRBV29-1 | TGCAGCGTTGGGGGGGACAATTCTGGCTACACCTTC | CSVGGDNSGYTF
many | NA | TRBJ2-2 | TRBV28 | TGTGCCAGCACCGTGGCCGCGATCCCCGGGGAGCTGTTTTTT | CASTVAAIPGELFF
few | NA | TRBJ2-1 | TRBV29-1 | TGCAGCGTTGACGTCTCCTCAGGAGCTAACAATGAGCAGTTCTTC | CSVDVSSGANNEQFF
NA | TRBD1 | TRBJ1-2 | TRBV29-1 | TGCAGCGTATACAGGGGAGACTATGGCTACACCTTC | CSVYRGDYGYTF
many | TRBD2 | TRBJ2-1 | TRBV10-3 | TGTGCCATCAGTGACCCGGGACTAGCGGGAGGCCGATCCTCCTACAATGAGCAGTTCTTC | CAISDPGLAGGRSSYNEQFF
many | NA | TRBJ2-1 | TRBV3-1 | TGTGCCAGCAGCCACTTACAGAGAAATGAGCAGTTCTTC | CASSHLQRNEQFF
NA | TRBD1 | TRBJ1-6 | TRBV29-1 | TGCAGCGTTTCGACAGGGAGGACAGGATCACCCCTCCACTTT | CSVSTGRTGSPLHF
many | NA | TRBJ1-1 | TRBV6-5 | TGTGCCAGCAGTTACAATGGGTTTGGCACTGAAGCTTTCTTT | CASSYNGFGTEAFF
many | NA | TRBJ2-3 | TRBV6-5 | TGTGCCAGCAGTTACAGGGACGGTGGCACAGATACGCAGTATTTT | CASSYRDGGTDTQYF
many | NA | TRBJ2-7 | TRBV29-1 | TGCAGCGTTGGGATGGCCTACGAGCAGTACTTC | CSVGMAYEQYF
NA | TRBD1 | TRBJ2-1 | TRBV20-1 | TGCAGTGCTAGAGATTCAGGGGGCCCGGGGCCATGGGAGTTCTTC | CSARDSGGPGPWEFF
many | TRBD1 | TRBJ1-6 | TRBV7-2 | TGTGCCAGCAGCTATACAGGGGGTGGTAATTCACCCCTCCACTTT | CASSYTGGGNSPLHF
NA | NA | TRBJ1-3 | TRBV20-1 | TGCAGTGCTAGTACCCCGCAGGGACCTGGAAACACCATATATTTT | CSASTPQGPGNTIYF
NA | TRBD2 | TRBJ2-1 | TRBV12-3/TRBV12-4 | TGTGCCAGCAGTTTATCGGGACTAGCGGGAGGGCCGGATGAGCAGTTCTTC | CASSLSGLAGGPDEQFF
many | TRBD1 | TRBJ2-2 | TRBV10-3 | TGTGCCATCAGACAGGGGGGGAACACCGGGGAGCTGTTTTTT | CAIRQGGNTGELFF
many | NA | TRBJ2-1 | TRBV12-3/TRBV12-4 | TGTGCCAGCAGCCCGATCCTGGGCTCCTACAATGAGCAGTTCTTC | CASSPILGSYNEQFF
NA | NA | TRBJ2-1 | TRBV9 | TGTGCCAGCAGCCCATGGGGTAGCGAGTACAATGAGCAGTTCTTC | CASSPWGSEYNEQFF
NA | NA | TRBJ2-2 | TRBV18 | TGTGCCAGCTCACCGTTCTTGACAGTTACGAACACCGGGGAGCTGTTTTTT | CASSPFLTVTNTGELFF